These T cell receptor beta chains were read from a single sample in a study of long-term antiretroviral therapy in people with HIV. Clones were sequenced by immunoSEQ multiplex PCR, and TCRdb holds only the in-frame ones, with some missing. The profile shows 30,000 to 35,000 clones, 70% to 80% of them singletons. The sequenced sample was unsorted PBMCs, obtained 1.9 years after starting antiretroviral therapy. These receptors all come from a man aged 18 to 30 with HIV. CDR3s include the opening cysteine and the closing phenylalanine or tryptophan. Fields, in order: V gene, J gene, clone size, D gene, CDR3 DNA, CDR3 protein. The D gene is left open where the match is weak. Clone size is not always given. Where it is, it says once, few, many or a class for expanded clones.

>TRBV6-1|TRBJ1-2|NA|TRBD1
TGTGCCAGCAGAGACAGGGGACTTGCTTACTATGGCTACACCTTC
CASRDRGLAYYGYTF
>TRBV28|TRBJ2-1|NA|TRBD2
TGTGCCAGCAAGGGACTAGCGGGCCTACACTACAATGAGCAGTTCTTC
CASKGLAGLHYNEQFF
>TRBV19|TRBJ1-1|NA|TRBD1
TGTGCCAGTACGGACAGGGCCGAGGGGACTGAAGCTTTCTTT
CASTDRAEGTEAFF
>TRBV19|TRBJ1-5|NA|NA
TGTGCCAGTAGTCGGATGGACACCATCAATCAGCCCCAGCATTTT
CASSRMDTINQPQHF
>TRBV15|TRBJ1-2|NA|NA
TGTGCCACCAGCGGAGTGGACTATGGCTACACCTTC
CATSGVDYGYTF
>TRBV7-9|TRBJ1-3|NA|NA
TGTGCCAGCAGCTTAGTAGCGGGTAGCTCTGGAAACACCATATATTTT
CASSLVAGSSGNTIYF
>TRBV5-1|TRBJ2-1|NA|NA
TGCGCCAGCAGGTCAACAGGGGAGGTCTACAATGAGCAGTTCTTC
CASRSTGEVYNEQFF
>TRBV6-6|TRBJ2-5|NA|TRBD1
TGTGCCAGCAGTTACTTTCGCAGGGGGGAGACCCAGTACTTC
CASSYFRRGETQYF
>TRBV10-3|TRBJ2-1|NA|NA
TGTGCCATCAGTGGGGAGACGGAAAACAATGAGCAGTTCTTC
CAISGETENNEQFF
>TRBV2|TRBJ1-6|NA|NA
TGTGCCAGCAGTGAAGACAGAGGCGCCTCGAATTCACCCCTCCACTTT
CASSEDRGASNSPLHF
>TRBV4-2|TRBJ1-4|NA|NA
TGTGCCAGCAGCCAAGGGGGGGCGGAGGGTGAAAAACTATTTTTT
CASSQGGAEGEKLFF
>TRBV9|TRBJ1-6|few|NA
TGTGCCAGCAGCGCCCGTCGCAATGGGGCTAATTCACCCCTCCACTTT
CASSARRNGANSPLHF
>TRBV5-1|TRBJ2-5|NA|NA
TGCGCCAGCAGCCCGACGTTGGGGGAAGGCGTAGAGACCCAGTACTTC
CASSPTLGEGVETQYF
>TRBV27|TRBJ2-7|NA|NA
TGTGCCAGCAGTTCTGGACAGATAGTCTACGAGCAGTACTTC
CASSSGQIVYEQYF
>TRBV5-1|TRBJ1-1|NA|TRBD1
TGCGCCAGCAGCTTTAGAGAAGGACAGGCCATGAACACTGAAGCTTTCTTT
CASSFREGQAMNTEAFF
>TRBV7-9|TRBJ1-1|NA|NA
TGTGCCAGCAGCCTCCTGGACAGTAACACTGAAGCTTTCTTT
CASSLLDSNTEAFF
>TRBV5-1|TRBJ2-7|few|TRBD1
TGCGCCAGCAGCTTGGAGGGGACAGGGGGCGAACGGGCGCAGTACTTC
CASSLEGTGGERAQYF
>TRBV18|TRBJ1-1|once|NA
TGTGCCAGCTCACCAGACAGAATTGGCACTGAAGCTTTCTTT
CASSPDRIGTEAFF
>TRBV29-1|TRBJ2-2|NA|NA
TGCAGCGTCTACAACACCGGGGAGCTGTTTTTT
CSVYNTGELFF
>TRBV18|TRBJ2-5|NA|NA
TGTGCCAGCTCTACCCAGGGTACGGGAGAGACCCAGTACTTC
CASSTQGTGETQYF
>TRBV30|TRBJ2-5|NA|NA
TGTGCCTGGAGTGTAATGCCGAAGGCGACCCAGTACTTC
CAWSVMPKATQYF
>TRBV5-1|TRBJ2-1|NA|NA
TGCGCCAGCAGCTTGGATGGGGGTGAGCAGTTCTTC
CASSLDGGEQFF
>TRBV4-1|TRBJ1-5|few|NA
TGCGCCAGCAGCCAAGCCCTCTCCCTACAGCCCCAGCATTTT
CASSQALSLQPQHF
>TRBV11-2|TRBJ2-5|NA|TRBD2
TGTGCCAGCAGCCCGAGACTAGCGGGGGAACAAGAGACCCAGTACTTC
CASSPRLAGEQETQYF
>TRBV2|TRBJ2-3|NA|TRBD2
TGTGCCAGCAGGTGGAGCGGGGGGTTCACAGATACGCAGTATTTT
CASRWSGGFTDTQYF
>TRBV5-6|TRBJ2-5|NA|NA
TGTGCCAGCAGCTTACAGGGTCAAGAGACCCAGTACTTC
CASSLQGQETQYF
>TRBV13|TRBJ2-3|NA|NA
TGTGCCAGCAGCTCCACTAGAGATACGCAGTATTTT
CASSSTRDTQYF
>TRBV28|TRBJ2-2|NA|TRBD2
TGTGCCAGCACCGGGACTAGCGGGGAAAACACCGGGGAGCTGTTTTTT
CASTGTSGENTGELFF
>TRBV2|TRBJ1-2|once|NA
TGTGCCAGCAAAAAGGAGATCGCTCTAAGAGGCTACACCTTC
CASKKEIALRGYTF
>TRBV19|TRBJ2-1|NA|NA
TGTGCCAGTAGTTCGAGGGTGGCAGGGAGGTCCTACAATGAGCAGTTCTTC
CASSSRVAGRSYNEQFF
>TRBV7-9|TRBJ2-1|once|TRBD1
TGTGCCAGCCGAGGGGGCGAGCAGTTCTTC
CASRGGEQFF
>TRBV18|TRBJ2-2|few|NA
TGTGCCAGCTCACTACAGGGCAGTGGGACATCCGGGGAGCTGTTTTTT
CASSLQGSGTSGELFF
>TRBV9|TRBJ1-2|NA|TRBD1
TGTGCCAGCAGCGGAGGGGGAACGACAGGGGCGGACTATGGCTACACCTTC
CASSGGGTTGADYGYTF
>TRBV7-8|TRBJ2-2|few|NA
TGTGCCAGCAGCTTATCAGGCAGGTCGAACACCGGGGAGCTGTTTTTT
CASSLSGRSNTGELFF
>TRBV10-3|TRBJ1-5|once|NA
TGTGCCATCAGTGAGAAATTGTCGGGTTCTAGCAATCAGCCCCAGCATTTT
CAISEKLSGSSNQPQHF
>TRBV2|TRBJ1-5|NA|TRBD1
TGTGCGAGCTGGCAAGGGGGCTTGCAGCCCCAGCATTTT
CASWQGGLQPQHF
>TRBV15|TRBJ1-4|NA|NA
TGTGCCACCAGCAGAAACCCGCGGGCAGGGAGTGGTGAAAAACTGTTTTTT
CATSRNPRAGSGEKLFF
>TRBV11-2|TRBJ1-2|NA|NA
TGTGCCAGCAGCTCCAGACGTGATGGCTACACCTTC
CASSSRRDGYTF
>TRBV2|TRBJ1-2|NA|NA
TGTGCCAGCAGTGCGGGACCGCGCACGTGGATGGTCTATGGCTACACCTTC
CASSAGPRTWMVYGYTF
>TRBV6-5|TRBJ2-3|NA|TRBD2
TGTGCCAGCAGGCCACTAGCGGAGACAGATACGCAGTATTTT
CASRPLAETDTQYF
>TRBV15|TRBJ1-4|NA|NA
TGTGCCACCAGCCCCTCCGCGGGGGGTAATGAAAAACTGTTTTTT
CATSPSAGGNEKLFF
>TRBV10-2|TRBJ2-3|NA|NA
TGCGCCAGCAGTTCGGACTTCTATTACACAGATACGCAGTATTTT
CASSSDFYYTDTQYF
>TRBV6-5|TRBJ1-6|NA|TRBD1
TGTGCCAGCAGCCTGGGACAGGGTAATTCACCCCTCCACTTT
CASSLGQGNSPLHF
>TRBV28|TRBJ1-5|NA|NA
TGTGCCAGTATTGGATCCAGGGGACGTATGAGCAATCAGCCCCAGCATTTT
CASIGSRGRMSNQPQHF
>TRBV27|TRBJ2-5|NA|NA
TGTGCCAGCAGTTTATCTAGAATAGAGACCCAGTACTTC
CASSLSRIETQYF
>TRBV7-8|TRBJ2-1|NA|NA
TGTGCCAGCAGTCCTAACGGACAGCGGTGGGATGAGCAGTTCTTC
CASSPNGQRWDEQFF
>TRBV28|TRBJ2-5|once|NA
TGTGCCAGCAGTCCCGGGACAAGAGAGACCCAGTACTTC
CASSPGTRETQYF
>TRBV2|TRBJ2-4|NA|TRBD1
TGTGCCAGCGTACAGGGGGCGGAGGACATTCAGTACTTC
CASVQGAEDIQYF
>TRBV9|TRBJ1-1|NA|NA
TGTGCCAGCAGTCTGCGTGTGAACACTGAAGCTTTCTTT
CASSLRVNTEAFF
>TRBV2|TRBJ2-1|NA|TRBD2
TGTGCCAGCAGTGAAGAGGTTAGCGGGTACAATGAGCAGTTCTTC
CASSEEVSGYNEQFF
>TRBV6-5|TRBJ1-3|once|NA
TGTGCCAGCAGTTACTCGGGAGGGGGAAGAAACACCATATATTTT
CASSYSGGGRNTIYF
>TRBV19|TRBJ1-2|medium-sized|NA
TGTGCCAGTACCGCCCTCCAGGGGCCGATTCCTAACTATGGCTACACCTTC
CASTALQGPIPNYGYTF
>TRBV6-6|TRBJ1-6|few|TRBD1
TGTGCCAGCAGTTACGGGGACAGGACCCTCGGTTCACCCCTCCACTTT
CASSYGDRTLGSPLHF
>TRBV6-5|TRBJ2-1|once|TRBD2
TGTGCCAGCAGCCAACTAGCGGGGGGCTACAATGAGCAGTTCTTC
CASSQLAGGYNEQFF
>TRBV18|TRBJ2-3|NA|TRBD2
TGTGCCAGCTCACCACCGGGGGGGAGCACAGATACGCAGTATTTT
CASSPPGGSTDTQYF
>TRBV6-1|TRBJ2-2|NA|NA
TGTGCCAGCAGTCACGGGGAGCTGTTTTTT
CASSHGELFF